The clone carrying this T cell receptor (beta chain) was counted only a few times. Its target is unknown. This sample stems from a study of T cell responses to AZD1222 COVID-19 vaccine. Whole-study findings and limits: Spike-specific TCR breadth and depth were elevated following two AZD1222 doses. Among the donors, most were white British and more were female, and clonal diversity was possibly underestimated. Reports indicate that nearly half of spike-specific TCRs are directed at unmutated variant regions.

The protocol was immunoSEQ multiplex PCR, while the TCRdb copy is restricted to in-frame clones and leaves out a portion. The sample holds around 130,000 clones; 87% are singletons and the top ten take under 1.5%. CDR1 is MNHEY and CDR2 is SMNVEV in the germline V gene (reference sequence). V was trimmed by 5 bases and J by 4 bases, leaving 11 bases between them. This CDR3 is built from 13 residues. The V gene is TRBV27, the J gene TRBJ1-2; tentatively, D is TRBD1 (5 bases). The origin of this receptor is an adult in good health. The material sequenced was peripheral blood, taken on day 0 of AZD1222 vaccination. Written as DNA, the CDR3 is TGTGCCAGCAGTGTCGCGGGGGGCTATGGCTACACCTTC. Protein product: CASSVAGGYGYTF.